This T cell receptor beta chain was profiled in a study of response to subunit inactivated influenza vaccine. CDR1 and CDR2 from the germline V gene are SGHTA and FQGNSA. With 1 base removed from V and 1 base from J, the gap between germline ends came to 10 bases. The CDR3 runs to 15 residues. MiXCR, applied by TCRdb to the RT-PCR reads, yields one record per CDR3 protein. The sample contains about 500,000 distinct CDR3 sequences, approximately 15% of which appear only once. The chain joins TRBV7-2 to TRBJ2-5; D is uncertain. This TCR came from a man aged 45 to 70 who received an inactivated influenza vaccine. Source: CD4+ T cells sorted from PBMCs, taken roughly 24 months after vaccination. Here the CDR3 reads CASSLESGFQETQYF. CDR3 sequence (DNA): TGTGCCAGCAGCTTAGAAAGTGGTTTCCAAGAGACCCAGTACTTC.